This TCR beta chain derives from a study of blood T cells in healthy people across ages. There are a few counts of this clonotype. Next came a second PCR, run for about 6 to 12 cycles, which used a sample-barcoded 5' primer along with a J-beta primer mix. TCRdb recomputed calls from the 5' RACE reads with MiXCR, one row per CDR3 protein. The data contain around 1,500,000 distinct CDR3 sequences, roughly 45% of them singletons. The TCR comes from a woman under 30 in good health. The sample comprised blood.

Written as DNA, the CDR3 is TGTGCCAGCAGGGAATACTATGGCTACACCTTC. Its translation is CASREYYGYTF. This rearrangement joins TRBV2 to TRBJ1-2; D not certain. The CDR3 contains 11 residues. CDR1 SNHLY and CDR2 FYNNEI come from the germline V gene. V dropped 6 bases and J dropped 3 bases, with 5 bases sitting between them.